The entry below describes one T cell receptor beta chain. What it binds is unknown. CDR3 length: 13 amino acids. The V gene's germline CDR1 is SGHNT and CDR2 YYREEE (reference sequence). V was trimmed by 2 bases and J by 5 bases, leaving 10 bases between them. The sample is drawn from a study of cytomegalovirus exposure and HLA in healthy donors. Study-level points and caveats: Several of the most significant clusters appeared, in a later analysis, to be linked to common viral pathogens. According to an earlier analysis, most TCR beta V segments yielded productive rearrangements about 90% or about 30% of the time.

Healthy people donating bone marrow made up the donors. The PCR used 60 Vbeta and 13 Jbeta primers. TCRdb's copy holds only in-frame clones and misses some; the assay was immunoSEQ multiplex PCR. The data contain roughly 130,000 clones, roughly 80% of them seen just once; the ten biggest clones take up more than 2%. This clonotype was obtained from a man aged 25-40 years in good health and CMV-seronegative. Source material: PBMCs. J is TRBJ2-5 and V is TRBV5-4; no firm D call. The CDR3 here is CASSFGGWETQYF. The DNA for the CDR3 is TGTGCCAGCAGCTTCGGCGGCTGGGAGACCCAGTACTTC.